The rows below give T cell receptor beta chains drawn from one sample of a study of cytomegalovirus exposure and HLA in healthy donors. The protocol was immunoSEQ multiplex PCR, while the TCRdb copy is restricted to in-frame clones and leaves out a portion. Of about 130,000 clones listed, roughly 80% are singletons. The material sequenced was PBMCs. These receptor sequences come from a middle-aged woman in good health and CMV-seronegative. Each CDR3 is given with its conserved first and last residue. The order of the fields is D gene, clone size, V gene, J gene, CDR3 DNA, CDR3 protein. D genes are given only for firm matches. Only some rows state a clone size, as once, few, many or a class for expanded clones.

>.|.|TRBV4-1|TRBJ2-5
TGCGCCAGCAGCCAAGCAGGAACAAGGGAGACCCAGTACTTC
CASSQAGTRETQYF
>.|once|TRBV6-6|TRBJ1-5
TGTGCCAGCAGTGTAAATAGCAATCAGCCCCAGCATTTT
CASSVNSNQPQHF
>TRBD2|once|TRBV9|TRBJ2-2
TGTGCCAGCAGCGTCGGCGGGGGTCGCACCGGGGAGCTGTTTTTT
CASSVGGGRTGELFF
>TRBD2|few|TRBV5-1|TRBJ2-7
TGCGCCAGCAGCTTGGACGGGACTAGGTACGAGCAGTACTTC
CASSLDGTRYEQYF
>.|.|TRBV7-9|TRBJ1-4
TGTGCCAGCAGCTCCCAGGGAGGTAATGAAAAACTGTTTTTT
CASSSQGGNEKLFF
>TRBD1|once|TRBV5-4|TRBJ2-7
TGTGCCAGCAGCGAACGACAGGGGGCGAGGACCTACGAGCAGTACTTC
CASSERQGARTYEQYF
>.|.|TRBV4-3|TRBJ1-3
TGCGCCAGCAGCCAAGATTGGCCAGGGCTCGGAAACACCATATATTTT
CASSQDWPGLGNTIYF
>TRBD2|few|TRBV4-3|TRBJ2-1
TGCGCCAGCAGCCCGGGACTAGCGGGAGTATATGAGCAGTTCTTC
CASSPGLAGVYEQFF
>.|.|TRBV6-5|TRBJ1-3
TGTGCCAGCAATAGGGGGGGCGGAGACACCATATATTTT
CASNRGGGDTIYF
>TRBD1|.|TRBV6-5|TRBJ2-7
TGTGCCAGCGTCGTTGGGACAGGTAGGGGCGAGCAGTACTTC
CASVVGTGRGEQYF
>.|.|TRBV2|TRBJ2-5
TGTGCCAGCCAAGTAGAGTGGACCCAGTACTTC
CASQVEWTQYF
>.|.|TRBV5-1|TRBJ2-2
TGCGCCAGCAGCTTGGACGGCAGGGGCACCGGGGAGCTGTTTTTT
CASSLDGRGTGELFF
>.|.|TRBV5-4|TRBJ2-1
TGTGCCAGCAGCTCCGCTAACTACAATGAGCAGTTCTTC
CASSSANYNEQFF
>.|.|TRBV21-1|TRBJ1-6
TGTGCCAGCAGCAAAGCAAGGCTCGGGTCCTATAATTCACCCCTCCACTTT
CASSKARLGSYNSPLHF
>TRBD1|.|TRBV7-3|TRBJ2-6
TGTGCCAGCAGCCCCCGCCGCAGGGACAGGGGGCTTGGGGCCAACGTCCTGACTTTC
CASSPRRRDRGLGANVLTF
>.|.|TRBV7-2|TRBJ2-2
TGTGCCAGCAGCCCGCAACTAAACACCGGGGAGCTGTTTTTT
CASSPQLNTGELFF
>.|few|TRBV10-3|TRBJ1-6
TGTGCCATCAGCGAACAGAACCCGGGAGGAGGGTCACCCCTCCACTTT
CAISEQNPGGGSPLHF
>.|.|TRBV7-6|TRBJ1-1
TGTGCCAGCAGCTTAGCACGCCCGAGAGGCACTGAAGCTTTCTTT
CASSLARPRGTEAFF
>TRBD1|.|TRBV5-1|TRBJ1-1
TGCGCCAGCAGCTTGGGGTTAACAGGGGGAACTGAAGCTTTCTTT
CASSLGLTGGTEAFF
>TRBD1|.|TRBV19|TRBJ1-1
TGTGCCAGCAATGGACCGACAGGGGGCCTTAACACTGAAGCTTTCTTT
CASNGPTGGLNTEAFF
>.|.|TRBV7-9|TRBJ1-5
TGTGCCAGCAGCGCCGGAGTAGCGCCCCAGCATTTT
CASSAGVAPQHF
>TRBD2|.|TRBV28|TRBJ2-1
TGTGCCAGCAGTCTACCCCCGGGACTAGCGTATAATGAGCAGTTCTTC
CASSLPPGLAYNEQFF
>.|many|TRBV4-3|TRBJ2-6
TGCGCCAGCAGCCAAGAAACGGGGGCTGGGGCCAACGTCCTGACTTTC
CASSQETGAGANVLTF
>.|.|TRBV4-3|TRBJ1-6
TGCGCCAGCAGCCAAGGTGGCACCAATAATTCACCCCTCCACTTT
CASSQGGTNNSPLHF
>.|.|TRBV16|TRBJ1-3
TGTGCCAGCAGCCAAATGTCCGTCTCTGGAAACACCATATATTTT
CASSQMSVSGNTIYF
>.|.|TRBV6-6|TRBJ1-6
TGTGCCAGCAGTAAAAAACAGGAAAACTATAATTCACCCCTCCACTTT
CASSKKQENYNSPLHF
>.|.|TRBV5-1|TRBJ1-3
TGCGCCAGCCGTGGCCATGGGGGCGGCACTGGAAACACCATATATTTT
CASRGHGGGTGNTIYF
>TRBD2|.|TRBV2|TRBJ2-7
TGTGCCAGCAGCCGGGGGGGGACCTACGAGCAGTACTTC
CASSRGGTYEQYF
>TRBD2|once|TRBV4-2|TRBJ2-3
TGTGCCAGCAGCCAAGACGGACTAGCGGGGGGGATCACAGATACGCAGTATTTT
CASSQDGLAGGITDTQYF
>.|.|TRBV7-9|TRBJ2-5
TGTGCAAGCAAAAGGGGGGGACAGGAGAACTTAGAGACCCAGTACTTC
CASKRGGQENLETQYF
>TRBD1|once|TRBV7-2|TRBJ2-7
TGTGCCAGCAGCCCGAGGGGGCGCGGCTCCTACGAGCAGTACTTC
CASSPRGRGSYEQYF
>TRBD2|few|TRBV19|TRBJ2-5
TGTGCCAGTAGTATAGCGGGGGGGCGAGTGGAGACCCAGTACTTC
CASSIAGGRVETQYF
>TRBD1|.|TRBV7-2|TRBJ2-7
TGTGCCAGCAGCACTTGGGACAGGGGGCGCGAGCAGTACTTC
CASSTWDRGREQYF
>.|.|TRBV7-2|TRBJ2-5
TGTGCCAGCAGCCGAGACCAGGCGGGGACCCAGTACTTC
CASSRDQAGTQYF
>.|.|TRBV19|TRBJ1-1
TGTGCCAGTCTTGAGAGGGACACTGAAGCTTTCTTT
CASLERDTEAFF
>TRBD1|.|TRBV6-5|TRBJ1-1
TGTGCCAGCAGTACAGGGGCTTATGGTGAAGCTTTCTTT
CASSTGAYGEAFF
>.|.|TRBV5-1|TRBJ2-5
TGCGCCAGCAGCGGAGACCGTGGGACCCAGTACTTC
CASSGDRGTQYF
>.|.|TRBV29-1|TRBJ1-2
TGCAGCGTTGAAGATTCGAGAGAGCCCGCCGCGGGCTACACCTTC
CSVEDSREPAAGYTF
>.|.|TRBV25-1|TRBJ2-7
TGTGCCAGCACCCCCCTTGGGGGGAAAGGGGCCCAGTACTTC
CASTPLGGKGAQYF
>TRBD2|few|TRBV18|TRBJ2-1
TGTGCCAGCTCACCTGGACTAGCTCAGGATGAGCAGTTCTTC
CASSPGLAQDEQFF
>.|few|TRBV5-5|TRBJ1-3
TGTGCCAGCAGCTTGACAGACGACTCTGGAAACACCATATATTTT
CASSLTDDSGNTIYF
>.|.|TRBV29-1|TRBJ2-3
TGCAGCGTTGAAGGACAGGCCCCTACGCAGTATTTT
CSVEGQAPTQYF
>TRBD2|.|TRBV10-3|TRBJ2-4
TGTGCCATCAGTGGCGGACTAGAGAGAAACATTCAGTACTTC
CAISGGLERNIQYF
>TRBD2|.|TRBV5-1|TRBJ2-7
TGCGCCAGCGCCTTGGGAACTAGCGGGGGGTACGAGCAGTACTTC
CASALGTSGGYEQYF
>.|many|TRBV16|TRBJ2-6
TGTGCCAGCAGCGAGGGCCCTACTGGGGCCAACGTCCTGACTTTC
CASSEGPTGANVLTF
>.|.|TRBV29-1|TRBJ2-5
TGCAGCGTTGACGAGGCCGGCGGGCTCCAGTACTTC
CSVDEAGGLQYF
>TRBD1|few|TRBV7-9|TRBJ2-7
TGTGCCAGCGGCCAAAACAGGGGCGAGCAGTACTTC
CASGQNRGEQYF
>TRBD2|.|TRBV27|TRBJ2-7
TGTGCCAGCAGCCTCGGACTAGCGCAGAGATACGAGCAGTACTTC
CASSLGLAQRYEQYF
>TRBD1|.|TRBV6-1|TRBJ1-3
TGTGCCAGCAGTGAAAGGTCAGGGGGAGATCCGTCATATTTT
CASSERSGGDPSYF
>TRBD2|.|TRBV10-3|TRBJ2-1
TGTGCCATCAGTGTTGGGACTAGCGGGGTGCGGGAGCAGTTCTTC
CAISVGTSGVREQFF
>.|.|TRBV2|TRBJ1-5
TGTGCCAGCAGCGGGACAACGGGTTATCAGCCCCAGCATTTT
CASSGTTGYQPQHF
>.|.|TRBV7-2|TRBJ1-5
TGTGCCAGCAGTCCGACTCCGACCTATCAGCCCCAGCATTTT
CASSPTPTYQPQHF
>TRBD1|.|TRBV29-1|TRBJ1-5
TGCAGCGTTGAAAACGGACAGGGGCCCCAGCATTTT
CSVENGQGPQHF
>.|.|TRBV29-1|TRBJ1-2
TGCAGCGTTGTTGAGGTGAGAGGCTATGGCTACACCTTC
CSVVEVRGYGYTF
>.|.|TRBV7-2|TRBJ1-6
TGTGCCAGCAGCTTTTTTGGGGGCAACGGTGACTCACCCCTCCACTTT
CASSFFGGNGDSPLHF
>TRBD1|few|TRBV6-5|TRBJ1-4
TGTGCCAGCACAACAGGGGGCACTAATGAAAAACTGTTTTTT
CASTTGGTNEKLFF
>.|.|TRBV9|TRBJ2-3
TGTGCCAGCAGCGTCGGCGGCAGCACAGATACGCAGTATTTT
CASSVGGSTDTQYF